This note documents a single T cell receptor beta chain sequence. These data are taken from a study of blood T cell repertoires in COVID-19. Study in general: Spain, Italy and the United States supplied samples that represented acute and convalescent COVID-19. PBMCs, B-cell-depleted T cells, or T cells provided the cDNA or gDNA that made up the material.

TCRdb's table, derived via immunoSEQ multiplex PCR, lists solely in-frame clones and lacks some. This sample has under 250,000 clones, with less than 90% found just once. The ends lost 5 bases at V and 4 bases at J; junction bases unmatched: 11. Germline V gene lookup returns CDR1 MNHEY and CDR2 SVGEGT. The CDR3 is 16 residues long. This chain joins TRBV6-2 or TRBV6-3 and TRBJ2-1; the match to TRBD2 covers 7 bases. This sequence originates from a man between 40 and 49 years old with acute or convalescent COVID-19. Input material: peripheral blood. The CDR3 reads CASSPPESSGYNEQFF. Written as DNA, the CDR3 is TGTGCCAGCAGTCCACCCGAGTCTAGCGGTTACAATGAGCAGTTCTTC.